This T cell receptor (beta chain) originates from a study of T cell repertoires in cytomegalovirus infection. This clonotype was detected ten times or more. Germline V lookup: CDR1 SQVTM, CDR2 ANQGSEA. The CDR3 loop spans 15 amino acids. V was cut by 1 base and J by 6 bases, with 19 bases left in between. A single record per CDR3 protein comes from TCRdb applying MiXCR to the reads. The profile shows roughly 280,000 distinct CDR3 sequences, 8% to 9.5% of them singletons. The V gene is TRBV29-1, the J gene TRBJ2-7, with unresolved D. The sequencing sample was made of PBMCs. This clonotype was obtained from a human donor in good health (CMV status not recorded). Some clones in this sample may be carry-over from other donors' samples. CDR3 sequence reads: CSVEVSIVSATEQYF. As DNA, the CDR3 is TGCAGCGTTGAAGTGTCGATCGTCTCGGCTACCGAGCAGTACTTC.